This is a list of T cell receptor beta chains from one sample in a study of blood T cell repertoires in COVID-19. The method was immunoSEQ multiplex PCR; TCRdb's version includes in-frame clones alone and lacks a portion of them. The sample consists of about 180,000 clones, around 82% of them appearing once. Sequencing was performed on peripheral blood. All receptors derive from an elderly woman with active or convalescent COVID-19. Both conserved end residues are part of each CDR3. A D gene is named only where the DNA matches it firmly. Clone size appears in some rows only: once, few, many, or a class for an expanded clone.

clone_size,d_call,j_call,v_call,cdr3_aa,cdr3_nt
NA,NA,TRBJ2-1,TRBV5-4,CASSFPYTANEQFF,TGTGCCAGCAGTTTCCCCTATACTGCCAATGAGCAGTTCTTC
NA,NA,TRBJ1-5,TRBV6-5,CASSYSGAQPQHF,TGTGCCAGCAGTTACTCAGGGGCTCAGCCCCAGCATTTT
NA,NA,TRBJ2-3,TRBV3-1/TRBV3-2,CASSRGTDTQYF,TGTGCCAGTTCCCGAGGCACAGATACGCAGTATTTT
NA,NA,TRBJ2-7,TRBV5-1,CASSLRGDAYEQYF,TGCGCCAGCAGCTTGCGAGGCGATGCCTACGAGCAGTACTTC
once,TRBD1,TRBJ1-4,TRBV10-3,CAIGRTGGYEKLFF,TGTGCCATCGGTCGGACAGGGGGGTACGAAAAACTGTTTTTT
NA,TRBD2,TRBJ2-1,TRBV5-4,CASSLVSGSSYNEQFF,TGTGCCAGCAGCTTGGTCAGCGGGAGCTCCTACAATGAGCAGTTCTTC
NA,TRBD1,TRBJ1-5,TRBV2,CASRGKGTGNQPQHF,TGTGCCAGCAGGGGCAAGGGGACAGGGAATCAGCCCCAGCATTTT
few,NA,TRBJ1-2,TRBV11-2,CASSLDRRVLGYTF,TGTGCCAGCAGCTTAGATCGCAGGGTTCTCGGCTACACCTTC
NA,NA,TRBJ2-2,TRBV6-4,CASSVDIPGELFF,TGTGCCAGCAGTGTTGACATCCCCGGGGAGCTGTTTTTT
NA,NA,TRBJ1-5,TRBV12-3/TRBV12-4,CASSPPYQPQHF,TGTGCCAGCAGTCCCCCTTATCAGCCCCAGCATTTT
NA,TRBD2,TRBJ2-3,TRBV7-8,CASSLGSSGSHSAQYF,TGTGCCAGCAGCTTAGGCTCTAGCGGGTCTCACTCTGCGCAGTATTTT
NA,NA,TRBJ2-1,TRBV7-3,CASSLQGLDNEQFF,TGTGCCAGCAGCTTACAGGGGTTGGACAATGAGCAGTTCTTC
once,NA,TRBJ2-5,TRBV7-3,CASSDARKGRETQYF,TGTGCCAGCAGCGACGCTAGAAAAGGTCGAGAGACCCAGTACTTC
once,NA,TRBJ2-7,TRBV21-1,CASSKNYSSYEQYF,TGTGCCAGCAGCAAAAATTACAGCTCCTACGAGCAGTACTTC
many,TRBD2,TRBJ2-7,TRBV7-2,CASSFFPGGPYEQYF,TGTGCCAGCAGCTTCTTTCCGGGAGGGCCTTACGAGCAGTACTTC
NA,NA,TRBJ2-2,TRBV5-1,CASSFGLDTGELFF,TGCGCCAGCAGCTTCGGGTTGGACACCGGGGAGCTGTTTTTT
NA,NA,TRBJ1-2,TRBV30,CAWTTRDYGYTF,TGTGCCTGGACTACTCGGGACTATGGCTACACCTTC
NA,NA,TRBJ1-4,TRBV10-3,CAISESGQSTNEKLFF,TGTGCCATCAGTGAGTCCGGACAGTCAACTAATGAAAAACTGTTTTTT
NA,TRBD2,TRBJ2-3,TRBV3-1/TRBV3-2,CASSRYGTSGRIADTQYF,TGTGCCAGCAGCCGGTACGGGACTAGCGGGAGGATCGCAGATACGCAGTATTTT
NA,TRBD2,TRBJ2-7,TRBV7-6,CASSFSGSNYEQYF,TGTGCCAGCAGCTTTAGCGGGAGTAACTACGAGCAGTACTTC
NA,TRBD2,TRBJ2-1,TRBV28,CASSLELATYNEQFF,TGTGCCAGCAGTTTAGAACTAGCGACCTACAATGAGCAGTTCTTC
NA,TRBD1,TRBJ1-3,TRBV6-5,CASISTGGSGNTIYF,TGTGCCAGCATTTCAACAGGGGGATCTGGAAACACCATATATTTT